One sample yielded the 6 T cell receptor beta chains listed below, sequenced in a study of OX40 agonist ivuxolimab in advanced cancers. Receptor libraries were prepared by the immunoSEQ multiplex PCR assay. TCRdb provides this immuneACCESS table in a form limited to in-frame rearrangements. Some clones are lacking; in checked studies, under half of them reflect an unresolved V gene, and why the rest are absent is not known. The sample profile shows tens of thousands of clones; 85% of them were found once. The top ten constitute under 4.5% of the sample. The sample consisted of CD4+ or CD8+ T cells sorted from blood, taken in a trial of the OX40 agonist ivuxolimab. These receptors came from an adult with an advanced solid tumor such as melanoma, head and neck, liver or kidney cancer.

The chain combines TRBV2 with TRBJ2-5, with D hard to call. The J call may not be correct, given that the DNA end is closer to TRBJ2-7. Germline V gene data show CDR1 as SNHLY and CDR2 as FYNNEI. This CDR3 region has 14 residues. CDR3: CASSEAPNSYEQYF. The CDR3 DNA reads as TGTGCCAGCAGTGAAGCTCCTAACTCCTACGAGCAGTACTTC.

J is TRBJ1-3 and V is TRBV28, with D unclear. CDR1 and CDR2 from the germline V gene are MDHEN and SYDVKM. The ends were cut back, 1 base at V and 2 bases at J, with 12 bases in the middle. The CDR3 spans 16 residues. The CDR3 DNA sequence: TGTGCCAGCAGTTTATCGGGGTTTTGGGCTGGAAACACCATATATTTT. Translation: CASSLSGFWAGNTIYF.

The V gene is TRBV2, the J gene TRBJ2-1, with 8 positions matching TRBD1. Germline CDR1 and CDR2: SNHLY and FYNNEI. V gave up 7 bases and J gave up 4 bases; unmatched junction bases: 6. This CDR3 is 14 amino acids long. The CDR3 DNA reads as TGTGCCAGCACCGGACAGGGCGCTTACAATGAGCAGTTCTTC. This sequence encodes CASTGQGAYNEQFF.

This clone has a single count. V usage is TRBV7-9 and J usage is TRBJ1-4; 9 nucleotides agree with TRBD1. Losses at the gene ends were 5 bases for V and 8 bases for J; bases not matched to a gene: 6. Germline V gene lookup returns CDR1 SEHNR and CDR2 FQNEAQ (reference sequence). CDR3 length: 14 residues. For the CDR3, the DNA is TGTGCCAGCAGCACCTGGACAGGGGACGAAAAACTGTTTTTT. This sequence encodes CASSTWTGDEKLFF.

The rearrangement uses TRBV6-6 and TRBJ2-7, with 13 bases fitting TRBD2. V was clipped by 6 bases and J by 12 bases; unmatched bases: 11. The CDR3 runs to 14 residues. Per germline, CDR1 MNHNY and CDR2 SVGAGI (reference sequence). DNA for the CDR3: TGTGCCAGCAGCCGAGGACTAGCGGGAGTCCCCGTGTACTTC. This translates into CASSRGLAGVPVYF.

CDR3 DNA: TGCGCCAGCAGCCAAGAGGCGGGGCCATCCTACAATGAGCAGTTCTTC. Translation: CASSQEAGPSYNEQFF. This chain connects TRBV4-1 to TRBJ2-1; TRBD2 is a possible D gene (6 bases). Germline CDR1 is MGHRA and CDR2 is YSYEKL. V was shortened by 0 bases and J by 1 base, with 10 bases between the two germline ends. This CDR3 is 16 amino acids long.